Presented here are 8 T cell receptor beta chains from one specimen sequenced in a study of T cells in narcolepsy. Produced via immunoSEQ multiplex PCR; TCRdb's table is partial and in-frame only. This table holds 15,000 to 17,000 clones, 85% to 90% found once. The sequenced sample was memory (CD45RA-) CD4+ T cells from blood. These receptors came from a human donor in good health.

This clone is a singleton in its sample. The chain joins TRBV15 to TRBJ1-6; D gene uncertain. The germline gives CDR1 LNHNV, CDR2 YYDKDF (reference sequence). This CDR3 is 15 amino acids long. Trimming cost V 0 bases and J 8 bases, with 11 bases left between them. CDR3 nucleotide sequence: TGTGCCACCAGCAGAGAGGACCTGCTGTATTCACCCCTCCACTTT. Its protein is CATSREDLLYSPLHF. Full variable domain (remainder filled in from reference TRBV15 and TRBJ1-6): DAMVIQNPRYQVTQFGKPVTLSCSQTLNHNVMYWYQQKSSQAPKLLFHYYDKDFNNEADTPDNFQSRRPNTSFCFLDIRSPGLGDTAMYLCATSREDLLYSPLHFGNGTRLTVT.

This clone was seen more than once but under ten times. This chain joins TRBV19 and TRBJ2-3; no firm D call. Germline assignment: CDR1 LNHDA and CDR2 SQIVND (reference sequence). There are 14 residues in the CDR3. V lost 3 bases, J lost 0 bases, and 7 bases lay in between. The CDR3 region has the DNA TGTGCCAGTAGTATTCTGGGCAGCACAGATACGCAGTATTTT. Amino acids: CASSILGSTDTQYF.

The chain combines TRBV5-1 with TRBJ2-3; 8 bases agree with TRBD2. This CDR3 is built from 14 residues. J gave up 7 bases and V 2 bases, and 6 bases lay outside the gene matches. CDR1 and CDR2 from the germline V gene are SGHRS and YFSETQ. CDR3 DNA: TGCGCCAGCAGCTTCGACGGGAGGGGAAATACGCAGTATTTT. It translates to CASSFDGRGNTQYF. Combining the CDR3 with reference TRBV5-1 and TRBJ2-3 gives the whole variable domain KAGVTQTPRYLIKTRGQQVTLSCSPISGHRSVSWYQQTPGQGLQFLFEYFSETQRNKGNFPGRFSGRQFSNSRSEMNVSTLELGDSALYLCASSFDGRGNTQYFGPGTRLTVL.

This chain uses TRBV7-2 with TRBJ2-7; 14 nucleotides align to TRBD2. V shed 5 bases and J 7 bases; nucleotides not matched to a gene: 13. Germline assignment: CDR1 SGHTA and CDR2 FQGNSA. The CDR3 has 17 amino acids. The CDR3, as DNA: TGTGCCAGCAGCATCTCCGGGACTAGCGGGGGCTGGCAAGAGCAGTACTTC. It specifies CASSISGTSGGWQEQYF.

This chain joins TRBV5-1 and TRBJ2-2; TRBD2 is a possible D gene (6 bases). V lost 2 bases and J lost 7, with 12 bases in between. CDR3 length equals 14 residues. Per germline, CDR1 SGHRS and CDR2 YFSETQ. This chain's CDR3 is CASSFGRFSGELFF. CDR3 coding DNA: TGCGCCAGCAGCTTTGGGAGGTTCAGCGGGGAGCTGTTTTTT. The variable domain in full, completed from reference TRBV5-1 and TRBJ2-2, reads KAGVTQTPRYLIKTRGQQVTLSCSPISGHRSVSWYQQTPGQGLQFLFEYFSETQRNKGNFPGRFSGRQFSNSRSEMNVSTLELGDSALYLCASSFGRFSGELFFGEGSRLTVL.

This clone was seen a handful of times. The gene calls are TRBV5-4 and TRBJ2-7; no firm D call. This CDR3 contains 14 residues. Trimming left V 3 bases short and J 2 bases short, with 12 bases between. Germline lookup yields CDR1 SGHNT and CDR2 YYREEE (reference sequence). In DNA, the CDR3 is TGTGCCAGCAGCTCGGACCAGAACCCCTACGAGCAGTACTTC. Translating it yields CASSSDQNPYEQYF.

This rearrangement joins TRBV19 to TRBJ1-1; tentative D call: TRBD1 (6 bases). Germline V gives CDR1 LNHDA, CDR2 SQIVND (reference sequence). The CDR3 is 12 amino acids. V shed 1 base and J shed 9 bases, with 9 bases lying between them. The CDR3 loop is CASSIAQGQAFF. In DNA, the CDR3 is TGTGCCAGTAGTATAGCCCAGGGGCAAGCTTTCTTT.

V usage is TRBV6-1 and J usage is TRBJ2-3; the match to TRBD2 covers 11 bases. The V gene end was trimmed by 2 bases and the J gene end by 3 bases; junction bases not matched to a gene: 7. Germline V gives CDR1 MNHNS, CDR2 SASEGT. The CDR3 is 17 residues long. The CDR3 nucleotides are TGTGCCAGCAGTGAAAGACTAGCGGGACTCGTAACAGATACGCAGTATTTT. Residues: CASSERLAGLVTDTQYF.